The following is a TCR beta chain sequence with its context. The antigen it recognizes is unknown. No much larger clone is present one base from it, and per-base qualities are unavailable. Collaborating institutions collected whole blood in K2EDTA tubes following their own protocols. For TCRbeta analysis, collaborator samples were shipped as frozen whole blood, as isolated PBMCs, or as DNA extracted from either sample type. Including cysteine and phenylalanine, the CDR3 has 14 amino acids. Only the CDR3 DNA stays, 42 bases, in frame from base 1. This sample stems from a study of blood T cell repertoires in COVID-19 (dated by TCRdb to about 2020). As for the study more broadly: Samples covering the acute and convalescent phases of COVID-19 were provided by collaborators in the United States, Italy and Spain. The material from the prospective study consisted of cDNA or gDNA derived from T cells, B-cell-depleted T cells, or PBMCs. The dataset comprised deeply sampled blood TCRbeta repertoires from subjects exposed to, actively infected with, or recovered from COVID-19. The repertoires were made available in a free public database intended to serve as a resource for research on the immune response to SARS-CoV-2. The samples were drawn from the first 160 participants of the ongoing ImmuneRACE study and from roughly 1,300 subjects provided by 6 global collaborators. The sample metadata nearly always contained a de-identified subject ID, COVID-19 status, age in years and sex. Where HLA class I and class II types were available, the types were taken from metadata supplied by the sample provider, not from assay-based typing. The paper's findings and limits, for the study overall: Clinical and demographic metadata were provided uncurated, with the amount varying by source and participant.

TCRbeta CDR3 regions were amplified from genomic DNA by means of the immunoSEQ Assay, a bias-controlled multiplex PCR. The authors' analysis ran thus. Nucleated cell counts per sample were estimated from amplification of reference gene primers within the assay. To quantify the absolute abundance of each unique TCRbeta CDR3 rearrangement, sequence reads were collapsed and filtered. For each sample, productive Simpson clonality was calculated by taking the square root of Simpson's diversity index across productive rearrangements. The table comes from immuneACCESS by way of TCRdb, which keeps in-frame sequences with V and J called. Part of the clones is missing from these tables; in studies checked, under half for an unresolved V gene and the rest for unknown reasons. D and trimming come from the DNA, and the V and J calls and clone size come from that table. In all, the sample holds about 100,000 clones, and approximately 87% of those were seen once. The biggest ten clones account for about 13% of the sample.

Sample: peripheral blood. The sequence was collected from a human donor in a cohort sampled during active COVID-19. The chain is made from TRBV7-5 and TRBJ1-1. TRBV7-5 is termed a pseudogene. The CDR3 corresponds to CARSLSGGNTEAFF. The bases are TGTGCCAGAAGCTTATCCGGGGGGAACACTGAAGCTTTCTTT.